The next 7 T cell receptor beta chains were all read from a single sample in a study of T cell responses to AZD1222 COVID-19 vaccine. Here immunoSEQ multiplex PCR was the method, and the copy in TCRdb shows in-frame clones only, minus some. The data contain about 150,000 clones, 91% of them singletons. This specimen was peripheral blood, taken on day 0 of AZD1222 vaccination. The receptors stem from an adult in good health.

The rearrangement links TRBV24-1 to TRBJ1-2, with a possible D match to TRBD1 (5 bases). CDR3 length: 15 amino acids. Germline lookup yields CDR1 KGHDR and CDR2 SFDVKD. Trimming removed 6 bases from V and 4 bases from J, with 17 bases in between. The CDR3 DNA reads TGTGCCACCAGTCCCCCTGGGGGGGGTCTCTATGGCTACACCTTC. Protein sequence: CATSPPGGGLYGYTF.

This clone has only one observation. This CDR3 reads CASSPGTNEKLFF. The CDR3 coding sequence is TGTGCCAGCAGCCCCGGGACTAATGAAAAACTGTTTTTT. The chain combines TRBV11-3 with TRBJ1-4; D remains unclear. The CDR3 totals 13 residues. V shed 5 bases and J shed 2 bases, with 6 bases lying between them. The germline CDR1 and CDR2 sequences are SGHNT and YENEEA.

The V and J genes are TRBV6-2 or TRBV6-3 and TRBJ2-3, with 12 nucleotides matching TRBD1. Germline V CDR1 and CDR2: MNHEY, SVGEGT. The CDR3 sequence is 18 residues long. The J segment lost 3 bases and the V segment lost 0 bases, leaving 7 bases of the junction unmatched. DNA for the CDR3: TGTGCCAGCAGTTACTCCCTGGGACAGGGGGCTAAGACAGATACGCAGTATTTT. Its protein product is CASSYSLGQGAKTDTQYF.

V usage is TRBV24-1 and J usage is TRBJ2-1; 11 bases are shared with TRBD2. Germline-derived CDR1 and CDR2 are KGHDR and SFDVKD. The junction had 4 bases not matched to a gene; V was cut back by 7 bases and J by 9 bases. This CDR3 comprises 13 residues. The CDR3 is CATRGTSGIEQFF. CDR3 nucleotide sequence: TGTGCCACCAGAGGGACTAGCGGCATTGAGCAGTTCTTC.

This chain uses TRBV18 with TRBJ2-7; 10 bases are a match to TRBD2. The CDR3 is 14 amino acids. Germline CDR1 KGHSH, CDR2 LQKENI. V lost 6 bases, J lost 7 bases, and 9 bases stayed unmatched. The CDR3 is CASSRTSGHSEQYF. The CDR3, as DNA: TGTGCCAGCTCGCGGACTAGCGGCCACTCGGAGCAGTACTTC.

The chain has TRBV2 and TRBJ2-7, with 10 bases identical to TRBD1. The germline gives CDR1 SNHLY, CDR2 FYNNEI. This CDR3 contains 13 residues. After removal of 5 bases from V and 3 bases from J, the junction contained 1 base not matched to a gene. The chain's CDR3 is CASSWTGGYEQYF. The CDR3 DNA follows: TGTGCCAGCAGTTGGACAGGGGGCTACGAGCAGTACTTC.

A single count supports this clone. The gene calls are TRBV9 and TRBJ2-7; D gene uncertain. Trimming took off 0 bases at V and 3 bases at J, with 13 bases between the two ends. The germline CDR1 and CDR2 sequences are SGDLS and YYNGEE. The CDR3 spans 15 residues. As DNA, the CDR3 is TGTGCCAGCAGCGTAGGCCCGGACCCGGACTACGAGCAGTACTTC. Amino acid sequence: CASSVGPDPDYEQYF.